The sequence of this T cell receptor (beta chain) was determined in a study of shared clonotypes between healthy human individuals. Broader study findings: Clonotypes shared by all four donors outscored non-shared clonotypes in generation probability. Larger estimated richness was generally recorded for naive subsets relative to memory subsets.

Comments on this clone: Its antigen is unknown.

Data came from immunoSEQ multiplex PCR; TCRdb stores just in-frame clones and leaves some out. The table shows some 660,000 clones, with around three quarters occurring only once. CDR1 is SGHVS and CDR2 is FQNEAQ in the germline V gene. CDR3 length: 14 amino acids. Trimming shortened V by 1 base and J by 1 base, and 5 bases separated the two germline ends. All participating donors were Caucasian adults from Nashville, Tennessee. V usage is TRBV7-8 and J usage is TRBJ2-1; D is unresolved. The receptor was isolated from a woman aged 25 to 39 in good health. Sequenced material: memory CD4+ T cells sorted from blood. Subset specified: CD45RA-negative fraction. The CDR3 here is CASSLGGSYNEQFF. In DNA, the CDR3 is TGTGCCAGCAGCTTAGGGGGTTCCTACAATGAGCAGTTCTTC.